The clone carrying this TCR beta chain was seen a handful of times. Antigen: not known. Germline V CDR1 and CDR2: MNHNY, SVGAGI (reference sequence). CDR3 length equals 14 residues. V dropped 8 bases and J dropped 1 base, with 12 bases sitting between them. Stable Graves' hyperthyroidism meant no ophthalmopathy progression within 18 months. The PBMCs were sourced from fresh peripheral blood (about 9.6 ml). This specimen comes from a study of T cells in Graves' hyperthyroidism and ophthalmopathy. Study-wide results and caveats: Onset of ophthalmopathy came a median approximately 6.5 months after the model predicted it.

Amplification of TCR beta CDR3 regions used RNA as the template. During a first-round RT-PCR of the TCR CDR3, the HTBI primer set was used. MiXCR, run by TCRdb on the multiplex PCR reads, gives a single entry per CDR3 protein. This table has 700,000 to 950,000 distinct CDR3 sequences, approximately 36% appearing once. This clonotype originated in a woman between 40 and 50 years old with Graves' hyperthyroidism. The V call is TRBV6-6, the J call TRBJ1-3; a possible D gene is TRBD1 (6 bases). Sequenced input: blood. The CDR3 sequence is CASGWTDSGNTIYF. CDR3 bases: TGTGCCAGCGGGTGGACAGATTCTGGAAACACCATATATTTT.